Below are 10 T cell receptor beta chains sequenced from a single sample in a study of neurological immune-mediated disorders. TCRdb analysed the 5' RACE reads with MiXCR anew, one entry per CDR3 protein. In the table there are 74,000 or so distinct CDR3 sequences, approximately 10% of which are singletons. The specimen was PBMCs. All receptors derive from a man in his fifties or sixties in good health.

The table lists this clonotype with many counts. This chain uses TRBV7-2 with TRBJ2-1, with 14 nucleotides matching TRBD2. Trimming took 1 base from V and 9 from J; bases not matched to a gene: 5. This CDR3 is 16 amino acids long. Per the germline V gene, CDR1 is SGHTA and CDR2 is FQGNSA. CDR3 coding DNA: TGTGCCAGCAGCTTAGGCTCGGGACTAGCGGGAGCTGAGCAGTTCTTC. Amino acid sequence: CASSLGSGLAGAEQFF.

This clonotype appeared many times. The chain joins TRBV20-1 to TRBJ2-5; TRBD1 aligns across 8 bases. Trimming cost V 1 base and J 5 bases; bases outside gene matches: 9. This CDR3 region has 15 residues. Per the germline V gene, CDR1 is DFQATT and CDR2 is SNEGSKA (reference sequence). Written as DNA, the CDR3 is TGCAGTGCTAGAGCGACAGGGGTTAGTTTGGAGACCCAGTACTTC. It encodes CSARATGVSLETQYF.

This clonotype was recorded many times. V is TRBV29-1 and J is TRBJ2-7; D gene uncertain. There are 11 residues in the CDR3. The V end was cut by 5 bases, the J end by 1 base, with 6 bases between. In germline, CDR1 is SQVTM, CDR2 ANQGSEA. The CDR3 loop reads CSVRLSYEQYF. CDR3 nucleotides: TGCAGCGTTCGACTTTCCTACGAGCAGTACTTC.

In regard to this clonotype: The CDR3 does not end in the conserved phenylalanine or tryptophan, so this is likely a read error. The gene calls are TRBV5-1 and TRBJ2-1, with D unresolved. This CDR3 has 15 amino acids. Germline CDR1 is SGHRS and CDR2 is YFSETQ. The CDR3 DNA follows: TGTGCCAGCAGCCCTCTCCCTAGCTCCTACAATGAGCAGTTCCTC. It codes for CASSPLPSSYNEQFL.

This clonotype was observed at least ten times. The chain uses TRBV25-1 and TRBJ1-5; D may be TRBD1 (6 bases). Per germline, CDR1 MGHDK and CDR2 SYGVNS. The CDR3 extends over 13 amino acids. Trimming left V 2 bases short and J 13 bases short, with 15 bases between. CDR3 DNA: TGTGCCAGCAGTGAAGTCGACAGGTCCTTTCAGCATTTT. This codes for CASSEVDRSFQHF.

In its sample, this clonotype was seen many times. The gene calls are TRBV10-3 and TRBJ2-1, with TRBD2 identical over 12 bases. V lost 4 bases, J lost 6 bases, and 4 bases stayed unmatched. The CDR3 covers 15 residues. Per the germline V gene, CDR1 is ENHRY and CDR2 is SYGVKD. CDR3 in amino acids: CAISAGTSGSNEQFF. The CDR3 coding sequence is TGTGCCATCAGTGCCGGGACTAGCGGGTCCAATGAGCAGTTCTTC.

This clonotype was recorded at least ten times. This sequence joins TRBV5-1 and TRBJ2-5; D uncertain. The germline V and J ends were trimmed by 4 bases and 5 bases, with 12 bases remaining between them. CDR1 SGHRS and CDR2 YFSETQ come from the germline V gene. The CDR3 has 13 residues. The CDR3 region is CASSPPTGETQYF. The CDR3, as DNA: TGCGCCAGCAGCCCACCGACGGGCGAGACCCAGTACTTC.

This clonotype showed up many times. CDR3 nucleotides: TGCGCCAGCACTACTCAAGCCGTGGGCGATGAGCAGTTCTTC. Its protein product is CASTTQAVGDEQFF. The J gene is TRBJ2-1, the V gene TRBV5-1; D ambiguous. The CDR3 covers 14 residues. Trimming stripped 6 bases from V and 8 bases from J, with 18 bases between. Germline assignment: CDR1 SGHRS and CDR2 YFSETQ.

This clonotype appeared many times. The chain links TRBV5-1 to TRBJ1-1, with 7 bases identical to TRBD1. Per the germline V gene, CDR1 is SGHRS and CDR2 is YFSETQ. The CDR3 spans 15 residues. Trimming took 4 bases from V and 5 from J; bases not matched to a gene: 11. The CDR3 nucleotides are TGCGCCAGCAGCCTTGAGTCAGGGGGTCGGACTGAAGCTTTCTTT. Translation gives CASSLESGGRTEAFF.

This clonotype was seen many times. J is TRBJ2-1 and V is TRBV20-1, with TRBD2 identical over 13 bases. This CDR3 contains 15 residues. The V gene's germline CDR1 is DFQATT and CDR2 SNEGSKA (reference sequence). Losses at the gene ends were 5 bases for V and 4 bases for J; bases not matched to a gene: 5. CDR3 DNA sequence: TGCAGTGCTGATGGGACTAGCGGGACTTACAATGAGCAGTTCTTC. Amino acid sequence: CSADGTSGTYNEQFF.